One TCR beta chain is described in this entry. The antigen is undetermined. Sampled while nominally healthy, donors likely had unrecorded immune exposures. This sample was included in a study of cytomegalovirus exposure and HLA in healthy donors. General study points: Some TCR beta chains (164 of them) were listed as cytomegalovirus-associated.

PCR was performed using 60 Vbeta and 13 Jbeta primers. This table comes from immunoSEQ multiplex PCR, and its TCRdb copy is limited to in-frame clones, with some not included. Found here are roughly 120,000 clones, 81% of them singletons; the top ten hold about 3.8%. Source material: PBMCs. This receptor was identified in a woman younger than 45 in good health and CMV-seronegative.

The CDR3 loop is CASSIKTSGEQYF. CDR3 sequence (DNA): TGTGCCAGCAGTATAAAAACTAGCGGCGAGCAGTACTTC. The chain combines TRBV27 with TRBJ2-5, with TRBD2 matching over 8 bases. The end of the DNA fits TRBJ2-7 better, so the J call may be wrong. This CDR3 has 13 amino acids. From germline, CDR1 is MNHEY and CDR2 SMNVEV (reference sequence).